This is a list of T cell receptor beta chains from one sample in a study of blood T cell repertoires in COVID-19. TCRdb's table, derived via immunoSEQ multiplex PCR, lists solely in-frame clones and lacks some. The sample consists of roughly 280,000 clones, roughly 80% of them appearing once. The sequenced sample consisted of peripheral blood. The receptor source for this set is a man between 60 and 75 years old with acute or convalescent COVID-19. Both conserved end residues are part of each CDR3. The order of the fields is clone size, D gene, CDR3 length, J gene, V gene, CDR3 protein, CDR3 DNA. A D gene is named only where the DNA matches it firmly. Some rows mark clone size as missing; the rest say once, few, many or name a class of expanded clone.

>NA|TRBD1|16|TRBJ1-5|TRBV30
CAWSGQGAGSNQPQHF
TGTGCCTGGAGTGGACAGGGGGCCGGTAGCAATCAGCCCCAGCATTTT
>NA|TRBD1|14|TRBJ1-1|TRBV30
CAWSGWTGSAEAFF
TGTGCCTGGAGTGGGTGGACAGGGTCCGCTGAAGCTTTCTTT
>NA|NA|14|TRBJ2-7|TRBV5-6
CASSFGDRSYEQYF
TGTGCCAGCAGCTTTGGAGACAGATCATACGAGCAGTACTTC
>once|NA|14|TRBJ2-2|TRBV6-1
CASRPGSRTGELFF
TGTGCCAGCCGCCCAGGGTCAAGAACCGGGGAGCTGTTTTTT
>NA|NA|14|TRBJ1-2|TRBV5-4
CASSLARGGYGYTF
TGTGCCAGCAGCTTGGCCAGGGGTGGCTATGGCTACACCTTC
>NA|TRBD1|16|TRBJ1-2|TRBV27
CASSLWQGGVPYGYTF
TGTGCCAGCAGTTTATGGCAGGGGGGCGTACCTTATGGCTACACCTTC
>NA|NA|15|TRBJ2-3|TRBV27
CASSFRGGLTDTQYF
TGTGCCAGCAGTTTTAGGGGGGGTCTCACAGATACGCAGTATTTT
>NA|NA|11|TRBJ2-5|TRBV7-9
CASSFSKTQYF
TGTGCCAGCAGCTTTAGTAAGACCCAGTACTTC
>NA|NA|14|TRBJ1-1|TRBV7-8
CASSPLGGGTEAFF
TGTGCCAGCAGCCCCCTGGGAGGGGGCACTGAAGCTTTCTTT
>NA|NA|13|TRBJ1-2|TRBV19
CASSDLGWYGYTF
TGTGCCAGTAGTGATCTGGGCTGGTATGGCTACACCTTC
>NA|TRBD2|15|TRBJ2-1|TRBV2
CASRRLAGAYNEQFF
TGTGCCAGCAGACGACTAGCGGGGGCCTACAATGAGCAGTTCTTC
>NA|NA|16|TRBJ2-1|TRBV21-1
CASSNNLATGVNEQFF
TGTGCCAGCAGCAACAACCTGGCGACAGGGGTCAATGAGCAGTTCTTC
>once|NA|16|TRBJ2-3|TRBV7-6
CASSLGWTVSTDTQYF
TGTGCCAGCAGCTTAGGGTGGACAGTCAGCACAGATACGCAGTATTTT
>once|NA|15|TRBJ1-5|TRBV5-1
CASSLVGGHNQPQHF
TGCGCCAGCAGCTTGGTCGGGGGGCACAATCAGCCCCAGCATTTT
>NA|NA|13|TRBJ2-3|TRBV12-3/TRBV12-4
CASSWLAGDTQYF
TGTGCCAGCAGTTGGCTAGCTGGAGATACGCAGTATTTT
>once|NA|13|TRBJ2-3|TRBV19
CASSATRADTQYF
TGTGCCAGTAGCGCGACTAGAGCAGATACGCAGTATTTT
>NA|NA|15|TRBJ1-4|TRBV10-3
CAISEEGGYNEKLFF
TGTGCCATCAGTGAGGAGGGGGGGTATAATGAAAAACTGTTTTTT
>NA|TRBD1|16|TRBJ2-3|TRBV13
CASSNPGQGYTDTQYF
TGTGCCAGCAGCAACCCGGGACAGGGATACACAGATACGCAGTATTTT
>NA|NA|12|TRBJ2-6|TRBV27
CASSPSAGGLTF
TGTGCCAGCAGTCCCTCAGCCGGGGGCCTGACTTTC
>once|NA|16|TRBJ2-7|TRBV10-2
CASSEGYGWSSYEQYF
TGCGCCAGCAGTGAGGGGTACGGGTGGAGCTCCTACGAGCAGTACTTC
>NA|NA|13|TRBJ1-2|TRBV11-1
CASSLAQNYGYTF
TGTGCCAGCAGCTTGGCTCAAAACTATGGCTACACCTTC
>NA|TRBD1|15|TRBJ1-1|TRBV6-4
CASSDSTGGNTEAFF
TGTGCCAGCAGTGACTCGACAGGGGGGAACACTGAAGCTTTCTTT
>few|NA|16|TRBJ2-7|TRBV3-1/TRBV3-2
CASSQGGGRGSYEQYF
TGTGCCAGCAGCCAAGGCGGGGGCAGGGGCTCCTACGAGCAGTACTTC